This is a list of T cell receptor beta chains from one sample in a study of cytomegalovirus exposure and HLA in healthy donors. Produced via immunoSEQ multiplex PCR; TCRdb's table is partial and in-frame only. The data contain approximately 100,000 clones, under 80% of them singletons. Sequencing used PBMCs. The origin of the receptors is a woman aged 45-60 years in good health and CMV-seropositive. Both conserved end residues are part of each CDR3. The order of the fields is CDR3 DNA, CDR3 protein, D gene, clone size, J gene, CDR3 length, V gene. D genes are given only for firm matches. Only part of the rows carry a size: once, few, many, or a class if the clone is expanded.

TGTGCCACCCCCGGCAGGGGAGGCTACACCTTC | CATPGRGGYTF | - | - | TRBJ1-2 | 11 | TRBV19
TGTGCCAGCAGTTTCGGGGGGACGGCGGGGAACACTGAAGCTTTCTTT | CASSFGGTAGNTEAFF | - | - | TRBJ1-1 | 16 | TRBV28
TGTGCCAGCAGCTTAACAGTCACAGATACGCAGTATTTT | CASSLTVTDTQYF | - | - | TRBJ2-3 | 13 | TRBV11-3
TGTGCTAGTGGACCCGGGACAGGCGCATACGAGCAGTACTTC | CASGPGTGAYEQYF | TRBD1 | - | TRBJ2-7 | 14 | TRBV12-5
TGTGCCAGCAGTGAGGCACCCTCGTACACTGAAGCTTTCTTT | CASSEAPSYTEAFF | - | - | TRBJ1-1 | 14 | TRBV2
TGCGCCAGCAGTGAGTCTTGGACAGGCAACTACGAGCAGTACTTC | CASSESWTGNYEQYF | TRBD1 | few | TRBJ2-7 | 15 | TRBV10-1
TGTGCCAGTACCGGGACTAGCTTCCCAGATACGCAGTATTTT | CASTGTSFPDTQYF | TRBD2 | few | TRBJ2-3 | 14 | TRBV5-4
TGTGCCAGCAGCTTGGACAGGGGGCAAGGCACTGAAGCTTTCTTT | CASSLDRGQGTEAFF | TRBD1 | - | TRBJ1-1 | 15 | TRBV7-2
TGTGCCAGCAGTTACTCACGGGACTACGAGCAGTACTTC | CASSYSRDYEQYF | - | - | TRBJ2-7 | 13 | TRBV6-6
TGTGCCAGCAGCTCCCAGGAGAACACTGAAGCTTTCTTT | CASSSQENTEAFF | - | - | TRBJ1-1 | 13 | TRBV7-2
TGTGCCAGCAGCCCCGACAGGTCTAACTATGGCTACACCTTC | CASSPDRSNYGYTF | - | few | TRBJ1-2 | 14 | TRBV5-8
TGTGCCAGCAGCTTAAGTGGGACAGGGCTCAATGAGCAGTTCTTC | CASSLSGTGLNEQFF | TRBD1 | - | TRBJ2-1 | 15 | TRBV7-3
TGTGCCAGCAGCTATGGGACGACAGGAGAAGCTTTCTTT | CASSYGTTGEAFF | - | - | TRBJ1-1 | 13 | TRBV7-9
TGTGCCAGCAGACCTCCCGGACAGGGCTATGGCTACACCTTC | CASRPPGQGYGYTF | TRBD1 | - | TRBJ1-2 | 14 | TRBV6-5
TGTGCCAGCAGTTTGAGTGCTTACAATGAGCAGTTCTTC | CASSLSAYNEQFF | - | - | TRBJ2-1 | 13 | TRBV27
TGTGCCAGCAGCCCTCTTAGCGGGGGGAACACCGGGGAGCTGTTTTTT | CASSPLSGGNTGELFF | TRBD2 | - | TRBJ2-2 | 16 | TRBV11-3
TGCAGCGTTGACAGGGGGGCGGTCCAAGAGACCCAGTACTTC | CSVDRGAVQETQYF | - | once | TRBJ2-5 | 14 | TRBV29-1
TGCGCCAGCAGCTTAGGGCCTGGACAGGGATGGGCTGAAGCTTTCTTT | CASSLGPGQGWAEAFF | TRBD1 | - | TRBJ1-1 | 16 | TRBV5-1
TGTGCCAGCAGCTTATTCGCGAGGATCCGGGAGACCCAGTACTTC | CASSLFARIRETQYF | - | - | TRBJ2-5 | 15 | TRBV7-8
TGTGCCAGCAGTCCTCGAGGGTCCCTTTTCCATGGGTATGGCTACACCTTC | CASSPRGSLFHGYGYTF | - | few | TRBJ1-2 | 17 | TRBV7-2
TGTGCCAGCAGCTTGCCAGGGTACTTC | CASSLPGYF | - | - | TRBJ2-5 | 9 | TRBV5-4
TGTGCCAGCAGTAAGACTAGCGCCCGGGACGAGCAGTACTTC | CASSKTSARDEQYF | TRBD2 | - | TRBJ2-7 | 14 | TRBV27
TGTGCCAGCTCACCGGGACTAGCTAACACAGATACGCAGTATTTT | CASSPGLANTDTQYF | TRBD2 | few | TRBJ2-3 | 15 | TRBV18
TGTGCCAGCAAGTCCCCGGGTTCCTACGAGCAGTACTTC | CASKSPGSYEQYF | - | - | TRBJ2-7 | 13 | TRBV27
TGTGCCAGCAGCGGTAGCTTCCCTAGCACAGATACGCAGTATTTT | CASSGSFPSTDTQYF | - | - | TRBJ2-3 | 15 | TRBV7-9
TGTGCCAGCAACCTACAGGGGACCTACGAGCAGTACTTC | CASNLQGTYEQYF | TRBD1 | - | TRBJ2-7 | 13 | TRBV2
TGTGCCAGCAGCCGGTCCGAAGCTTTCTTT | CASSRSEAFF | - | - | TRBJ1-1 | 10 | TRBV21-1
TGTGCCACCAGCTCACAGGGGGCCCCAGATACGCAGTATTTT | CATSSQGAPDTQYF | TRBD1 | - | TRBJ2-3 | 14 | TRBV15
TGTTCCAGCAGCTTAAGGGGGAGCCTTGGGGAAGCTTTCTTT | CSSSLRGSLGEAFF | - | - | TRBJ1-1 | 14 | TRBV7-9
TGTGCCAGTAGTACGGGACTAGCGGGAGCCAATGAGCAGTTCTTC | CASSTGLAGANEQFF | TRBD2 | - | TRBJ2-1 | 15 | TRBV19
TGTGCCAGCTCCGAATTGCGACAGACTGAAGCTTTCTTT | CASSELRQTEAFF | - | - | TRBJ1-1 | 13 | TRBV2
TGTGCCAGCAGTCGGAAAGTGGGGAGCTCCTACGAGCAGTACTTC | CASSRKVGSSYEQYF | - | - | TRBJ2-7 | 15 | TRBV6-1